What follows describes a single TCR beta chain. What it binds is unknown. This CDR3 comprises 15 residues. Germline V gives CDR1 SGHKS, CDR2 YYEKEE (reference sequence). The trim removed 2 bases at V and 4 bases at J, leaving 5 bases unmatched. Sampling of blood occurred at baseline, cycle 4 day 1, and cycle 7 day 1. Method: immunoSEQ multiplex PCR; TCRdb's copy keeps in-frame clones and lacks some. The sample lists some 64,000 clones, roughly 85% occurring once. The sample originates from a study of OX40 agonist ivuxolimab in advanced cancers. Study details: The patients received agonistic anti-OX40 (CD134) antibody ivuxolimab. Study observations and caveats: Partial responders at 0.1-3.0 mg/kg had among the lowest clonal expansion. At doses 0.1 to 3.0 mg/kg, CD4+ and CD8+ clones expanded.

V and J are TRBV5-5 and TRBJ1-4; 7 bases fit TRBD1. The TCR was taken from an adult with an advanced solid tumor such as melanoma, head and neck, liver or kidney cancer. Source: CD4+ or CD8+ T cells sorted from blood, taken in a trial of the OX40 agonist ivuxolimab. The CDR3 DNA reads as TGTGCCAGCAGCTTTCAACAGGGGATTAATGAAAAACTGTTTTTT. It encodes CASSFQQGINEKLFF. The whole variable domain, remainder taken from reference TRBV5-5 and TRBJ1-4, is DAGVTQSPTHLIKTRGQQVTLRCSPISGHKSVSWYQQVLGQGPQFIFQYYEKEERGRGNFPDRFSARQFPNYSSELNVNALLLGDSALYLCASSFQQGINEKLFFGSGTQLSVL.